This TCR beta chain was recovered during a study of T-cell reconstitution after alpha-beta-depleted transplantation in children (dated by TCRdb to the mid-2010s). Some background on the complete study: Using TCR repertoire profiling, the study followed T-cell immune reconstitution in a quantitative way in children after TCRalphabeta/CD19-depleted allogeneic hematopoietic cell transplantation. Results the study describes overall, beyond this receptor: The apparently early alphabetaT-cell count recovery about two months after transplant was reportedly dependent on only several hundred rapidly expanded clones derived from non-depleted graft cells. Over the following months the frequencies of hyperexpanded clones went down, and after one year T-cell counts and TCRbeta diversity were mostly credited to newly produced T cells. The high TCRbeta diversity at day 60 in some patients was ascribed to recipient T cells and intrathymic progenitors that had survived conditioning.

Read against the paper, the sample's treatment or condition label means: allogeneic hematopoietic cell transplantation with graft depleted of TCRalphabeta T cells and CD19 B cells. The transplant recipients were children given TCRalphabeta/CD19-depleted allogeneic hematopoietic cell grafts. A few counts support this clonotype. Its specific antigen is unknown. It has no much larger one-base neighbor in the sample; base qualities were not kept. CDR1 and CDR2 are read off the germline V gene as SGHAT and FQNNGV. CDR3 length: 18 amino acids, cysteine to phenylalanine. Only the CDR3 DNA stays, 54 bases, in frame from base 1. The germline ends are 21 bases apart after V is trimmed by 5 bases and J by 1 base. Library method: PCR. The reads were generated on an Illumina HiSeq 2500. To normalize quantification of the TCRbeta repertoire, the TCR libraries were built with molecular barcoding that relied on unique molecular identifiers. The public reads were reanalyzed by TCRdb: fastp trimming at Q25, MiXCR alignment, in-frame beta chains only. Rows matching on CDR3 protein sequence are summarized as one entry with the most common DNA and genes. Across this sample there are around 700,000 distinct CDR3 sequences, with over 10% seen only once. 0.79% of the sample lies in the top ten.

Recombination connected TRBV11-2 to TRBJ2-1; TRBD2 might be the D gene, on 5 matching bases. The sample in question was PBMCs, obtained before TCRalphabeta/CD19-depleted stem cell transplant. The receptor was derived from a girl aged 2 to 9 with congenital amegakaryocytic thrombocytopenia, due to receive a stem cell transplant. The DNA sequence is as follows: TGTGCCAGCAGCAAATCCGAATGGGCGCGGGCTTCCTACAATGAGCAGTTCTTC. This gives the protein CASSKSEWARASYNEQFF.